The 25 T cell receptor beta chains reported below all come from one sample, sequenced in a study of blood T cell repertoires in COVID-19. Repertoires were generated with immunoSEQ multiplex PCR, while TCRdb's copy carries only in-frame clones and drops some. Of about 200,000 clones listed, roughly 84% were seen once; the top ten hold around 2.9%. Source material: PBMCs or T cells enriched from blood (not recorded which). These TCRs come from a woman aged 25 to 45 who had been exposed to COVID-19.

The J gene is TRBJ2-1, the V gene TRBV9; 7 nucleotides align to TRBD1. Germline V CDR1 and CDR2: SGDLS, YYNGEE. The CDR3 runs to 14 residues. V lost 3 bases, J lost 6 bases, and 6 bases stayed unmatched. The CDR3 nucleotides read TGTGCCAGCAGCGGTTCACAGGGGTTCAATGAGCAGTTCTTC. Amino acid sequence: CASSGSQGFNEQFF.

The chain employs TRBV27 and TRBJ2-7; 10 bases match TRBD2. In germline, CDR1 is MNHEY, CDR2 SMNVEV (reference sequence). The CDR3 totals 14 residues. The V gene end was trimmed by 6 bases and the J gene end by 2 bases; junction bases not matched to a gene: 4. The CDR3 reads CASRASGGTYEQYF. CDR3 DNA: TGTGCCAGCAGGGCTAGCGGGGGAACCTACGAGCAGTACTTC.

This chain uses TRBV14 with TRBJ2-7; 9 positions match TRBD1. The CDR3 is 16 residues long. CDR1 SGHDN and CDR2 FVKESK come from the germline V gene. V trimming: 2 bases; J trimming: 3 bases; junction bases outside the gene matches: 8. CDR3 bases: TGTGCCAGCAGCCAATACGGGACAGGGAACAGCTACGAGCAGTACTTC. Residues: CASSQYGTGNSYEQYF.

V is TRBV19 and J is TRBJ1-2; 8 bases map to TRBD1. CDR3 length: 15 residues. Germline V lookup: CDR1 LNHDA, CDR2 SQIVND (reference sequence). Unmatched junction bases numbered 11, after V lost 5 bases and J lost 6 bases. CDR3 amino acids: CASSPLGTGGHGYTF. In DNA form, the CDR3 reads TGTGCCAGTAGTCCATTGGGGACAGGAGGTCATGGCTACACCTTC.

The chain employs TRBV7-2 and TRBJ2-3; no reliable D call. The V end was cut by 1 base, the J end by 3 bases, with 8 bases between. CDR3 length: 14 amino acids. Germline CDR1 reads SGHTA; CDR2 reads FQGNSA. CDR3 sequence (DNA): TGTGCCAGCAGCTTAGAGACTCGTACAGATACGCAGTATTTT. Encoded protein: CASSLETRTDTQYF. The full variable domain, in which reference TRBV7-2 and TRBJ2-3 provide the parts outside the CDR3, is GAGVSQSPSNKVTEKGKDVELRCDPISGHTALYWYRQSLGQGLEFLIYFQGNSAPDKSGLPSDRFSAERTGGSVSTLTIQRTQQEDSAVYLCASSLETRTDTQYFGPGTRLTVL.

The J gene is TRBJ1-1, the V gene TRBV13; tentatively, D is TRBD1 (5 bases). The CDR3 consists of 13 residues. Trimming left V 3 bases short and J 3 bases short, with 8 bases between. Germline values: CDR1 PRHDT, CDR2 FYEKMQ (reference sequence). The CDR3 loop is CASSFLGDTEAFF. The CDR3 bases are TGTGCCAGCAGCTTTTTAGGGGACACTGAAGCTTTCTTT.

J is TRBJ2-1 and V is TRBV6-4; TRBD1 matches 7 bases. This CDR3 is 13 amino acids long. The germline V gene encodes CDR1 MRHNA and CDR2 SNTAGT. V was pared by 2 bases and J by 9 bases, with 4 bases of the junction left unmatched. The CDR3 region has the DNA TGTGCCAGCAGTGACGACAGGGTCGTTGAGCAGTTCTTC. The encoded protein is CASSDDRVVEQFF.

This clone is a singleton in its sample. Other DNA sequences from this sample encode an identical CDR3 as well. The chain uses TRBV7-2 and TRBJ2-1; D is undetermined. CDR3 length: 14 residues. V shed 1 base and J shed 0 bases, with 4 bases lying between them. Germline assignment: CDR1 SGHTA and CDR2 FQGNSA. The CDR3 region has the DNA TGTGCCAGCAGCTTAGGCAGCTCCTACAATGAGCAGTTCTTC. Translating gives CASSLGSSYNEQFF.

This clone was recorded once. The gene calls are TRBV7-2 and TRBJ1-5; 7 nucleotides agree with TRBD1. This CDR3 is built from 15 residues. CDR1 and CDR2 from the germline V gene are SGHTA and FQGNSA. The V and J ends lost 0 bases and 11 bases, in that order; junction bases with no gene match: 10. CDR3 DNA: TGTGCCAGCAGCTTAGCGGAGACAGGGATGTGGGCCCAGCATTTT. It codes for CASSLAETGMWAQHF.

The chain couples TRBV27 to TRBJ2-7; D possibly corresponds to TRBD1 (6 bases). Trimming removed 5 bases from V and 3 bases from J, with 20 bases in between. Looked up from germline, CDR1 is MNHEY and CDR2 is SMNVEV (reference sequence). The CDR3 consists of 16 residues. CDR3 sequence: CASSAPTTGRNYEQYF. DNA of the CDR3: TGTGCCAGCAGTGCCCCCACGACAGGTCGCAACTACGAGCAGTACTTC.

V usage is TRBV6-4 and J usage is TRBJ2-1, with TRBD2 as a possible D gene (6 bases). Germline loops: CDR1 MRHNA, CDR2 SNTAGT. The CDR3 spans 16 residues. Trimming took off 4 bases at V and 3 bases at J, with 16 bases between the two ends. For the CDR3, the DNA is TGTGCCAGCAGTGCAAACTCAGGGACTCGCTACAATGAGCAGTTCTTC. Its protein is CASSANSGTRYNEQFF.

The V call is TRBV9, the J call TRBJ2-2, with 8 bases fitting TRBD2. The V segment lost 6 bases and the J segment 0 bases; nucleotides outside the gene matches: 4. Germline V gene lookup returns CDR1 SGDLS and CDR2 YYNGEE. The CDR3 runs to 15 residues. The CDR3 DNA follows: TGTGCCAGCAAGACTAGCGCTTCGAACACCGGGGAGCTGTTTTTT. It is translated as CASKTSASNTGELFF.

This chain connects TRBV7-9 to TRBJ2-1; D is unresolved. CDR1 and CDR2 (germline): SEHNR, FQNEAQ (reference sequence). This CDR3 comprises 12 residues. V was cut by 3 bases and J by 10 bases, with 10 bases left in between. CDR3 coding DNA: TGTGCCAGCAGCTTCGCAGGTTGGGAGCAGTTCTTC. Translated: CASSFAGWEQFF.

The chain recombines TRBV3-1 (or the pseudogene TRBV3-2) with TRBJ2-7, with 8 bases lining up with TRBD2. J was trimmed by 4 bases and V by 3 bases; bases with no gene match: 11. Germline CDR1 LGHDT, CDR2 YNNKEL (reference sequence). The CDR3 sequence is 16 residues long. The CDR3 region is CASSHPVERGNYEQYF. The DNA for the CDR3 is TGTGCCAGCAGCCACCCCGTGGAGCGGGGGAATTACGAGCAGTACTTC.

V is TRBV7-8 and J is TRBJ1-1; TRBD1 is a possible D gene (5 bases). The V and J ends lost 7 bases and 7 bases respectively, with 25 bases between them. Germline loops: CDR1 SGHVS, CDR2 FQNEAQ. CDR3 size: 16 residues. CDR3: CASTKDRGRPGDEAFF. The DNA for the CDR3 is TGTGCCAGCACCAAAGACAGAGGGCGTCCGGGAGATGAAGCTTTCTTT.

The V gene is TRBV3-1 (or the pseudogene TRBV3-2), the J gene TRBJ2-7; maybe TRBD2 (5 bases). V shed 6 bases and J shed 3 bases, with 15 bases lying between them. Germline V lookup: CDR1 LGHDT, CDR2 YNNKEL (reference sequence). There are 14 residues in the CDR3. Written as DNA, the CDR3 is TGTGCCAGCAGATTAGCGTCGGGGAGCTACGAGCAGTACTTC. Translated: CASRLASGSYEQYF.

The CDR3 nucleotides are TGTGCCAGCAGCCAAGGTCCGTCAGCCACTAGTCAGCCCCAGCATTTT. This codes for CASSQGPSATSQPQHF. The V gene is TRBV3-1 (or the pseudogene TRBV3-2), the J gene TRBJ1-5; no reliable D call. Germline loops: CDR1 LGHDT, CDR2 YNNKEL (reference sequence). Trimming took off 1 base at V and 6 bases at J, with 16 bases between the two ends. The CDR3 is made up of 16 amino acids.

In its sample, this clone was seen once. The genes are TRBV7-3 and TRBJ2-1; weak D call: TRBD2 (5 bases). CDR3 length equals 14 residues. CDR1 is SGHTA and CDR2 is FQGTGA in the germline V gene. Trimming removed 3 bases from V and 1 base from J, with 7 bases in between. CDR3 DNA sequence: TGTGCCAGCAGCTTCGGCGGGTCCTACAATGAGCAGTTCTTC. Amino acid sequence: CASSFGGSYNEQFF.

CDR3 residues: CASSSRGPYEQYF. The CDR3 nucleotides are TGTGCCAGCAGCTCCAGGGGTCCCTACGAGCAGTACTTC. This chain joins TRBV5-6 and TRBJ2-7, with D possibly being TRBD1 (6 bases). V gave up 3 bases and J gave up 2 bases, with 9 bases separating them. Looked up from germline, CDR1 is SGHDT and CDR2 is YYEEEE. The CDR3 spans 13 residues.

The chain employs TRBV7-3 and TRBJ2-1, with 9 bases matching TRBD2. The V gene end was trimmed by 1 base and the J gene end by 6 bases; junction bases not matched to a gene: 7. The CDR3 extends over 16 amino acids. The germline V gene encodes CDR1 SGHTA and CDR2 FQGTGA. The CDR3: CASSLSLAGFLNEQFF. The CDR3 DNA sequence: TGTGCCAGCAGCTTAAGCCTAGCGGGGTTTCTCAATGAGCAGTTCTTC.

This chain uses TRBV30 with TRBJ1-1; D unresolved. The V end was cut by 5 bases, the J end by 4 bases, with 11 bases between. Germline CDR1 is GTSNPN and CDR2 is SVGIG (reference sequence). CDR3 length: 12 residues. The CDR3 loop reads CAWGGLFTEAFF. The CDR3 DNA follows: TGTGCCTGGGGCGGACTCTTCACTGAAGCTTTCTTT. The variable domain in full, completed from reference TRBV30 and TRBJ1-1, reads SQTIHQWPATLVQPVGSPLSLECTVEGTSNPNLYWYRQAAGRGLQLLFYSVGIGQISSEVPQNLSASRPQDRQFILSSKKLLLSDSGFYLCAWGGLFTEAFFGQGTRLTVV.

This clone was recorded a few times. The chain combines TRBV16 with TRBJ1-1; D ambiguous. Trimming removed 0 bases at V and 8 bases at J, with 7 bases between. There are 12 residues in the CDR3. Germline loops: CDR1 KGHSY, CDR2 FQNENV. This chain's CDR3 is CASSQSGLEAFF. The DNA for the CDR3 is TGTGCCAGCAGCCAATCCGGACTCGAAGCTTTCTTT.

V is TRBV19 and J is TRBJ1-1; no firm D call. The CDR3 covers 13 residues. Germline V CDR1 and CDR2: LNHDA, SQIVND (reference sequence). V lost 9 bases to trimming and J lost 3 bases, with 14 bases between them. The CDR3 reads CASVREVDTEAFF. In DNA form, the CDR3 reads TGTGCCAGCGTACGGGAGGTTGACACTGAAGCTTTCTTT.

The CDR3 DNA reads as TGTGCCAGCAGTGACCTGACAGGCATCACAGATACGCAGTATTTT. Encoded protein: CASSDLTGITDTQYF. The chain has TRBV6-1 and TRBJ2-3; D possibly corresponds to TRBD1 (6 bases). V gave up 3 bases and J gave up 2 bases, with 12 bases separating them. The CDR3 extends over 15 amino acids. CDR1 is MNHNS and CDR2 is SASEGT in the germline V gene.

The J gene is TRBJ2-7, the V gene TRBV7-3; TRBD1 aligns across 9 bases. The V gene's germline CDR1 is SGHTA and CDR2 FQGTGA. J was trimmed by 5 bases and V by 2 bases; bases with no gene match: 1. This CDR3 spans 13 amino acids. The CDR3 DNA is TGTGCCAGCAGCTTAGACAGGGGGGACGAGCAGTACTTC. It yields the protein CASSLDRGDEQYF.